The clone carrying this TCR beta chain was seen a handful of times. Its antigen is unidentified. The data derive from a study of T cells in Graves' hyperthyroidism and ophthalmopathy. The V gene's germline CDR1 is SGHTA and CDR2 FQGNSA. Trimming removed 5 bases from V and 4 bases from J, with 12 bases in between. The length of the CDR3 is 15 residues. TCR beta CDR3 sequences were amplified from RNA transcripts. The TCR CDR3 first-round RT-PCR relied on the HTBI primer set. TCRdb used MiXCR to reprocess the multiplex PCR reads, holding one entry per CDR3 protein. The sample includes approximately 590,000 distinct CDR3 sequences, 15% to 18% of them seen just once. General observations from the study: Most expanded thyroid clonotypes above 0.001 also appeared in blood.

Patients between 18 and 65 years old had hyperthyroidism, newly diagnosed and lasting under 2 months. The TCR was taken from a woman under 40 with Graves' hyperthyroidism. Sequencing input: blood. The chain couples TRBV7-2 to TRBJ1-6; D remains ambiguous. CDR3 nucleotide sequence: TGTGCCAGCAGCCCCCGGACGGAATATAATTCACCCCTCCACTTT. Protein: CASSPRTEYNSPLHF.